The 3 T cell receptor beta chains in this list originate from one sample, sequenced in a study of human T cells and chemical hapten exposure. From the RACE reads, TCRdb called clonotypes with MiXCR, one entry per CDR3 protein. The table lists about 98,000 distinct CDR3 sequences, under 14% of them singletons, with approximately 3.3% in the top ten. Time point: pre-sensitization, week 0. The treatment denotes: therapeutic diphenylcyclopropenone sensitization with weekly scalp DPC. The input for sequencing was whole blood, taken in connection with sensitization to the hapten diphenylcyclopropenone (DPC). These receptors originate from a woman aged 55-70 years with alopecia areata. Some clones in this sample may be carry-over from other donors' samples.

This clonotype came up many times. The rearrangement uses TRBV6-6 and TRBJ1-2; D is possibly TRBD1 (6 bases). The V end lost 6 bases, the J end lost 8 bases, and 19 bases lay between the germline ends. The CDR3 is made up of 14 amino acids. Germline V gene lookup returns CDR1 MNHNY and CDR2 SVGAGI (reference sequence). The CDR3 DNA is TGTGCCAGCAGCCCTCGGGGGGCCGGGGCGGGCTACACCTTC. As protein: CASSPRGAGAGYTF.

The genes are TRBV20-1 and TRBJ2-5; 9 nucleotides align to TRBD2. This CDR3 spans 13 amino acids. J lost 1 base, V lost 6 bases, and 3 bases had no gene match. Germline CDR1 and CDR2: DFQATT and SNEGSKA (reference sequence). The CDR3 DNA reads TGCAGTGCAGGCGGGGGGGCCCAAGAGACCCAGTACTTC. Residues: CSAGGGAQETQYF.

This clonotype was seen many times. This chain connects TRBV11-2 to TRBJ1-1; TRBD1 is a possible D gene (5 bases). CDR3 length: 13 amino acids. Germline CDR1 and CDR2: SGHAT and FQNNGV. V lost 5 bases and J lost 0, with 7 bases in between. CDR3 sequence reads: CASSPQVNTEAFF. CDR3 coding DNA: TGTGCCAGCAGCCCACAGGTGAACACTGAAGCTTTCTTT.